This T cell receptor beta chain originates from a study of neurological immune-mediated disorders. The CDR3 covers 15 residues. Per the germline V gene, CDR1 is SGHVS and CDR2 is FQNEAQ. After removal of 7 bases from V and 3 bases from J, the junction contained 10 bases not matched to a gene. This clonotype was detected ten times or more. One entry per CDR3 protein results from TCRdb running MiXCR on the 5' RACE reads. This sample has 60,000 to 90,000 distinct CDR3 sequences; about 10% occur once, and the top ten carry around a tenth. This sample's time point: longitudinal time-point 1 (baseline). The study built unsorted libraries from 2 million PBMCs kept at -80 C.

The sequence came from a man younger than 40 in good health. Sequenced sample: PBMCs. This chain joins TRBV7-8 and TRBJ2-7; 9 bases line up with TRBD1. CDR3 region: CASNLGTGKYYEQYF. CDR3 DNA: TGTGCCAGCAACTTGGGGACAGGGAAGTACTACGAGCAGTACTTC.